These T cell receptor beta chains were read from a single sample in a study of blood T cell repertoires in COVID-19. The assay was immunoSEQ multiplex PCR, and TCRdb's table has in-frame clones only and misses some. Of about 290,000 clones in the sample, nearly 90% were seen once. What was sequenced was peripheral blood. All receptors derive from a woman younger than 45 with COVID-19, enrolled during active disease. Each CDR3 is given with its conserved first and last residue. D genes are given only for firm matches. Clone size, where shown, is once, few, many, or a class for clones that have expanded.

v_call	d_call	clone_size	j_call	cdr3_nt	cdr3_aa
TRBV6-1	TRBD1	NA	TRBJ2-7	TGTGCCAGCAGTGAAAGGGGGCTGACCTACGAGCAGTACTTC	CASSERGLTYEQYF
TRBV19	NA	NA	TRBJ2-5	TGTGCCAGTAGCAGGATGGGGGCTAGGGAGACCCAGTACTTC	CASSRMGARETQYF
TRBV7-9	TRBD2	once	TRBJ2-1	TGTGGTTCCCAGCTAGCGGGGAGCTCCTACAATGAGCAGTTCTTC	CGSQLAGSSYNEQFF
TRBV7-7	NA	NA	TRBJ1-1	TGTGCCAGCAGCGCCAATAAAGGGCGGGGATCCAAAGAAGCTTTCTTT	CASSANKGRGSKEAFF
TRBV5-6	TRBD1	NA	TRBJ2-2	TGTGCCAGCAGCCAGGGACAGGGTTCATGGACCGGGGAGCTGTTTTTT	CASSQGQGSWTGELFF
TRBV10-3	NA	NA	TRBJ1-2	TGTGCCATCACCCCTCGGGTACTCTATGGCTACACCTTC	CAITPRVLYGYTF
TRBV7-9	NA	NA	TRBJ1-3	TGTGCCAGCAGCTTACAGGGATCTGGAAACACCATATATTTT	CASSLQGSGNTIYF
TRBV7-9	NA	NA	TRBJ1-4	TGTGCCAGCAGCTTGGGGGAGGTCCAGGAAAAACTGTTTTTT	CASSLGEVQEKLFF
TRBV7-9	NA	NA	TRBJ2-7	TGTGCCAGCAGCTTAAATTTGGAGTACGAGCAGTACTTC	CASSLNLEYEQYF
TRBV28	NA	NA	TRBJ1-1	TGTGCCAGCAGACCGGGACAGAACACTGAAGCTTTCTTT	CASRPGQNTEAFF
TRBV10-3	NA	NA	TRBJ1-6	TGTGCCATCAGCACTATACAGGGTGATAATTCACCCCTCCACTTT	CAISTIQGDNSPLHF
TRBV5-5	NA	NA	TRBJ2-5	TGTGCCAGCAGCTCGGTGTCGGAGACCCAGTACTTC	CASSSVSETQYF
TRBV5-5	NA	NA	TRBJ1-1	TGTGCCAGCAACCGGGACACTACGAACACTGAAGCTTTCTTT	CASNRDTTNTEAFF
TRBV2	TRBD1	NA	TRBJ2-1	TGTGCCAGGGACAGGGAATCCTACAATGAGCAGTTCTTC	CARDRESYNEQFF
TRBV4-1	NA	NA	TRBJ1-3	TGCGCCAGCAGCCAAGTATCGGGGTTCGGAAACACCATATATTTT	CASSQVSGFGNTIYF
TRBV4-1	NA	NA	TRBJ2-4	TGCGCCAGCAGCCAAGTAGGCCCCGACAGCTCCAAAAACATTCAGTACTTC	CASSQVGPDSSKNIQYF
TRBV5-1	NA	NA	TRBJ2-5	TGCGCCAGCAGCTTGGCCCCTCACCAAGAGACCCAGTACTTC	CASSLAPHQETQYF
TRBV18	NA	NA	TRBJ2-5	TGTGCCAGCTCACCGCCAGGGGTGGGAGAGACCCAGTACTTC	CASSPPGVGETQYF
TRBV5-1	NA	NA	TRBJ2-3	TGCGCCAGCAGCTTGGCCCACACAGATACGCAGTATTTT	CASSLAHTDTQYF
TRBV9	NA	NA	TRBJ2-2	TGTGCCAGCAGCGTACTGGGCGGGGTAATAAACACCGGGGAGCTGTTTTTT	CASSVLGGVINTGELFF
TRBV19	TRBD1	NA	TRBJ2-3	TGTGCCAGTAGTCCGACTCGGACAGGGAACCCAGTCGGTACGCAGTATTTT	CASSPTRTGNPVGTQYF
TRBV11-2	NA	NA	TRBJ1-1	TGTGCCAGCAGCTTCGCGGGCGATTCGGGCACTGAAGCTTTCTTT	CASSFAGDSGTEAFF
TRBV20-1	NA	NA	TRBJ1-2	TGCAGTGTTCTTTCTGACTATGGCTACACCTTC	CSVLSDYGYTF